The clone carrying this TCR beta chain was counted at least ten times. These data come from a study of patients and donors after allogeneic stem cell transplantation. The CDR3 extends over 15 amino acids. J was trimmed by 7 bases and V by 6 bases; bases with no gene match: 11. One entry per CDR3 protein, called by TCRdb with MiXCR from the RT-PCR reads. There are about 87,000 distinct CDR3 sequences in the sample; just under 5% occur only once, and approximately 2.5% lies in the top ten. The TCR was taken from a human donor who was either an allogeneic HSCT recipient or a stem cell or donor lymphocyte infusion donor (not recorded which). It is not recorded whose cells these are; they may come from a transplant donor. The sequenced material came from blood, either unsorted or a sorted T cell fraction (not recorded which). This chain links TRBV12-3 or TRBV12-4 with TRBJ1-1; 10 bases align to TRBD1. The CDR3 protein is CASRGDRGPPDEAFF. CDR3 in DNA: TGTGCCAGCAGAGGGGACAGGGGCCCACCTGATGAAGCTTTCTTT.